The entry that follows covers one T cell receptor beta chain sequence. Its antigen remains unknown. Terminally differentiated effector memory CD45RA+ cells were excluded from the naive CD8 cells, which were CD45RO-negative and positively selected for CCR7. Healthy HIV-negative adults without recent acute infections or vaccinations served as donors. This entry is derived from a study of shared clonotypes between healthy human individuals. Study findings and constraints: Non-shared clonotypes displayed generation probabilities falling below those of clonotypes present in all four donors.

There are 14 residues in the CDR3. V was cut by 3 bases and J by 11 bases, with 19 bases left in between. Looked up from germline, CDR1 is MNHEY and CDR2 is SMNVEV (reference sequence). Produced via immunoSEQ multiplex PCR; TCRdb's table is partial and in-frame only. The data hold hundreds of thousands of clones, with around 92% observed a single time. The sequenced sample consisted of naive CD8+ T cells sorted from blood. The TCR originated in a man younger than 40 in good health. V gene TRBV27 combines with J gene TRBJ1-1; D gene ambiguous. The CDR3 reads CASSFSAMSPEAFF. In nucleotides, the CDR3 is TGTGCCAGCAGTTTTAGTGCTATGTCTCCGGAGGCTTTCTTT.